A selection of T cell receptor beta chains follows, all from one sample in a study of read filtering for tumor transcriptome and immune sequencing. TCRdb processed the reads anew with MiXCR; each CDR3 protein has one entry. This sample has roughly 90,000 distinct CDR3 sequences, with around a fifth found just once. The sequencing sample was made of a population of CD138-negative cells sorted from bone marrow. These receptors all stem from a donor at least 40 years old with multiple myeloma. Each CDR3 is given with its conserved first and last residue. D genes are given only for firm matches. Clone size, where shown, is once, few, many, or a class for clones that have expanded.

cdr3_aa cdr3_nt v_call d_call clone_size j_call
CASSSSGAKNTEAFF TGCGCCAGCAGCTCATCCGGGGCTAAGAACACTGAAGCTTTCTTT TRBV5-1 . few TRBJ1-1
CSVEAGDYGYTF TGCAGCGTTGAAGCTGGGGACTATGGCTACACCTTC TRBV29-1 . many TRBJ1-2
CASRGTENTEAFF TGTGCCAGCAGAGGGACAGAGAACACTGAAGCTTTCTTT TRBV6-6 TRBD1 many TRBJ1-1
CASSSRDRVGVWPQHF TGTGCCAGCAGTTCCCGGGACAGGGTCGGGGTTTGGCCCCAGCATTTT TRBV28 TRBD1 . TRBJ1-5
CASSLQQYNEQFF TGTGCCAGCAGCTTGCAACAGTACAATGAGCAGTTCTTC TRBV11-2 . many TRBJ2-1
CASSRGDGEKLFF TGTGCCAGCAGTCGAGGGGATGGTGAAAAACTGTTTTTT TRBV2 . few TRBJ1-4
CASSPPGGYDNEQFF TGTGCCAGCAGCCCCCCCGGGGGGTACGACAATGAGCAGTTCTTC TRBV7-9 TRBD2 once TRBJ2-1
CASSPQGRTGELFF TGTGCCAGCAGCCCCCAGGGGAGGACCGGGGAGCTGTTTTTT TRBV7-3 . . TRBJ2-2
CSVAWTGTGELFF TGCAGCGTCGCTTGGACAGGGACCGGGGAGCTGTTTTTT TRBV29-1 TRBD1 many TRBJ2-2
CASSTGTGDTDTQYF TGTGCCAGCAGCACCGGGACAGGTGACACAGATACGCAGTATTTT TRBV7-9 TRBD1 many TRBJ2-3
CASSFSTYNEQSF TGTGCCAGCAGTTTCAGCACTTACAATGAGCAGTCCTTC TRBV27 . . TRBJ2-1
CASSQPAGTESGTQYF TGTGCCAGTAGCCAACCTGCCGGGACAGAGTCTGGGACGCAGTATTTT TRBV19 TRBD1 . TRBJ2-3
CASSPQGAGETQYF TGCGCCAGCAGCCCCCAGGGGGCTGGGGAGACCCAGTACTTC TRBV5-1 TRBD1 few TRBJ2-5
CASSLVLDRQHF TGTGCCAGCAGCTTAGTCCTCGATCGCCAGCATTTT TRBV11-3 . many TRBJ1-5
CASSYSTATLIYTQYF TGTGCCAGCAGTTACTCGACGGCCACTCTAATATACACCCAGTACTTC TRBV6-5 . many TRBJ2-5
CATSPAGVNHEKLFF TGTGCCACATCCCCGGCCGGCGTTAATCATGAAAAACTGTTTTTT TRBV2 . many TRBJ1-4
CASSQGTDDLYF TGTGCCAGCAGCCAAGGGACAGATGACCTATACTTC TRBV11-2 TRBD1 many TRBJ2-5
CASSLRLAGDTTDTQYF TGCGCCAGCAGCTTGAGGTTAGCGGGGGACACCACAGATACGCAGTATTTT TRBV5-1 TRBD2 few TRBJ2-3
CASSWDNEKLFF TGCGCCAGCAGCTGGGACAATGAAAAACTGTTTTTT TRBV5-1 . many TRBJ1-4
CASSYIGQIGELFF TGTGCCAGCAGTTATATAGGGCAGATCGGGGAGCTGTTTTTT TRBV28 . many TRBJ2-2
CASTSNRAEAFF TGTGCCAGCACCTCGAACAGAGCTGAAGCTTTCTTT TRBV28 . many TRBJ1-1
CASSSGWGFTEAFF TGTGCCAGCAGCTCGGGTTGGGGATTTACTGAAGCTTTCTTT TRBV7-2 . many TRBJ1-1
CASSVTDRAYEQYF TGTGCCAGCAGCGTGACCGACAGGGCCTACGAGCAGTACTTC TRBV7-8 TRBD1 many TRBJ2-7
CASSLSPRIEQYF TGTGCCAGCAGTCTCTCCCCCAGGATCGAGCAGTACTTC TRBV28 . few TRBJ2-7
CASSQVTDTQYF TGCGCCAGCAGCCAAGTTACAGATACGCAGTATTTT TRBV4-1 . few TRBJ2-3
CASSFQGAQPQHF TGTGCCAGCAGCTTCCAGGGGGCTCAGCCCCAGCATTTT TRBV7-2 TRBD1 . TRBJ1-5
CASSLAKGKSYTEAFF TGCGCCAGCAGCTTGGCAAAGGGGAAATCATACACTGAAGCTTTCTTT TRBV5-1 . few TRBJ1-1
CASSVTGSVNTEAFF TGCGCCAGCAGCGTGACAGGGTCCGTGAACACTGAAGCTTTCTTT TRBV5-1 TRBD1 many TRBJ1-1